This TCR beta chain was sequenced for a study of blood T cell repertoires in COVID-19. Study background: There were acute and convalescent COVID-19 samples, and they came from the United States, Italy and Spain.

The CDR3 extends over 13 amino acids. Trimming removed 3 bases from V and 5 bases from J, with 10 bases in between. Germline V gene sequence: CDR1 SGHVS, CDR2 FQNEAQ. Only in-frame clones appear in the TCRdb table, and some are missing; sequencing was by immunoSEQ multiplex PCR. The profile shows 61,000 or so clones, 80% to 90% of them singletons. This clonotype was sampled from a woman aged 80 or over with active COVID-19. Sequencing input: peripheral blood. The V call is TRBV7-8, the J call TRBJ2-5, with D unresolved. The CDR3 region has the DNA TGTGCCAGCAGCTTTTTACCCGGGGAGACCCAGTACTTC. It specifies CASSFLPGETQYF.